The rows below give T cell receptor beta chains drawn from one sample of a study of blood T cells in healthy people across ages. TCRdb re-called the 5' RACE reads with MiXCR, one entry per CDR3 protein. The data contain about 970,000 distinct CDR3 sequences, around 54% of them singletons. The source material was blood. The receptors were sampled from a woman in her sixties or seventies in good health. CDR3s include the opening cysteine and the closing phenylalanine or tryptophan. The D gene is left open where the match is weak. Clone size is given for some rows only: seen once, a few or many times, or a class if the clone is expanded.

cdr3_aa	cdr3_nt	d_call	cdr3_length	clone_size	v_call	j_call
CASSYSRGNTPLHF	TGTGCCAGCAGTTACTCGCGGGGTAATACACCCCTCCACTTT	NA	14	NA	TRBV6-2/TRBV6-3	TRBJ1-6
CASSVGGLGNEQFF	TGTGCCAGCAGCGTAGGGGGACTAGGGAATGAGCAGTTCTTC	TRBD2	14	NA	TRBV9	TRBJ2-1
CASSLNMETQYF	TGTGCCAGCAGCTTGAATATGGAGACCCAGTACTTC	NA	12	NA	TRBV7-2	TRBJ2-5
CASKYGTLDQETQYF	TGTGCCAGCAAGTACGGGACATTAGACCAAGAGACCCAGTACTTC	NA	15	few	TRBV2	TRBJ2-5
CASSSQATLAKNIQYF	TGTGCCAGCAGCTCACAGGCGACCCTAGCCAAAAACATTCAGTACTTC	NA	16	few	TRBV12-3/TRBV12-4	TRBJ2-4
CASGGVRDRPYEQYF	TGTGCCAGCGGGGGTGTCCGGGACAGACCCTACGAGCAGTACTTC	TRBD1	15	NA	TRBV2	TRBJ2-7
CASSGTDRGGYTF	TGTGCCAGCAGCGGGACAGACCGGGGAGGCTACACCTTC	TRBD1	13	few	TRBV12-3/TRBV12-4	TRBJ1-2
CSARDYGRGKTEAFF	TGCAGTGCTAGAGATTACGGCAGGGGAAAAACTGAAGCTTTCTTT	NA	15	NA	TRBV20-1	TRBJ1-1
CSVEDPSDTQYF	TGCAGCGTTGAAGATCCCTCAGATACGCAGTATTTT	NA	12	few	TRBV29-1	TRBJ2-3
CASSVEAVPDTQYF	TGTGCCAGCAGTGTGGAAGCCGTCCCAGATACGCAGTATTTT	NA	14	NA	TRBV2	TRBJ2-3
CASSLASAGSRTDTQYF	TGTGCCAGCAGCTTAGCGTCTGCGGGAAGCCGTACAGACACGCAGTATTTT	NA	17	NA	TRBV7-9	TRBJ2-3
CASSFYGSQVGTDTQYF	TGTGCCAGCAGTTTCTATGGCTCACAGGTCGGGACAGATACGCAGTATTTT	NA	17	few	TRBV28	TRBJ2-3
CASSPGLPVGRNYEQYF	TGTGCCAGCTCACCAGGACTCCCCGTGGGGCGGAACTACGAGCAGTACTTC	NA	17	NA	TRBV18	TRBJ2-7
CASDESGTPQETQYF	TGCGCCAGCGACGAAAGTGGGACACCCCAAGAGACCCAGTACTTC	NA	15	NA	TRBV5-1	TRBJ2-5
CASSRQGLYNEQFF	TGTGCCAGCAGTCGACAGGGGTTATACAATGAGCAGTTCTTC	TRBD1	14	NA	TRBV6-6	TRBJ2-1
CASSNNRESTEAFF	TGTGCCAGCAGCAACAACAGGGAGAGCACTGAAGCTTTCTTT	NA	14	NA	TRBV9	TRBJ1-1
CSAVPGTSKSEQYF	TGCAGTGCAGTACCAGGGACATCGAAAAGCGAGCAGTACTTC	NA	14	NA	TRBV20-1	TRBJ2-7